This T cell receptor beta chain was found in a study of post-analysis software for immune sequencing data. Study background: Included courses were relapsing-remitting and secondary progressive multiple sclerosis; progressive-relapsing multiple sclerosis was also included.

This clonotype was counted a few times. The target antigen is unknown. Trimming stripped 4 bases from V and 1 base from J, with 13 bases between. This CDR3 contains 16 residues. The germline V gene has CDR1 SEHNR and CDR2 FQNEAQ (reference sequence). TCR beta cDNA libraries included unique molecular identifiers. TCRdb reanalysed the PCR reads using MiXCR and keeps one entry per CDR3 protein. Here the sample spans 500,000 to 600,000 distinct CDR3 sequences, around 40% being singletons. Regarding the study as a whole: Controls had lower frequencies than patients of 4 or 5 TRBV segments, which included TRBV5-6, TRBV5-1 and TRBV20-1.

The V gene is TRBV7-9, the J gene TRBJ1-4; D is uncertain. Sequenced sample: blood. The origin of this receptor is a girl between 5 and 17 years old with multiple sclerosis. The CDR3 here is CASSSDLGKTNEKLFF. CDR3 in DNA: TGTGCCAGCAGCTCCGATCTGGGGAAAACTAATGAAAAACTGTTTTTT.